This paragraph reports one T cell receptor beta chain. This specimen belongs to a study of blood T cell repertoires in COVID-19. Method: immunoSEQ multiplex PCR; TCRdb's copy keeps in-frame clones and lacks some. The repertoire holds a few hundred thousand clones, with about nine tenths as singletons. The TCR originated in a man aged 35 to 55 who had recovered from COVID-19. The specimen sequenced was PBMCs or T cells enriched from blood (not recorded which).

The CDR3 DNA reads as TGTGCCAGCACCCCCCCGGGACTAGCGGGAGGCCCTATAGAATACTTC. Residues: CASTPPGLAGGPIEYF. The V call is TRBV2, the J call TRBJ2-7; 15 nucleotides align to TRBD2. The CDR3 has 16 amino acids. Germline CDR1 and CDR2: SNHLY and FYNNEI. Trimming at V came to 7 bases and at J to 13 bases, leaving 17 bases not matched to a gene.